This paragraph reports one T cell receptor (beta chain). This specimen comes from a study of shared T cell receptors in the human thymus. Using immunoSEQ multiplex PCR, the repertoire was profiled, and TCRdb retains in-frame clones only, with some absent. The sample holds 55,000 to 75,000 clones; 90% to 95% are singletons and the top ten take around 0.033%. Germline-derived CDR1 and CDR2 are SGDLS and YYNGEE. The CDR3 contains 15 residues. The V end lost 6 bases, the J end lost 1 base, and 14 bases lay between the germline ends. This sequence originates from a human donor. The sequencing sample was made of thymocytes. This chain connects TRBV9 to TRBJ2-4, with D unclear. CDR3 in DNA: TGTGCCAGCACCCACGACGGCGAGGCCAAAAACATTCAGTACTTC. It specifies CASTHDGEAKNIQYF.